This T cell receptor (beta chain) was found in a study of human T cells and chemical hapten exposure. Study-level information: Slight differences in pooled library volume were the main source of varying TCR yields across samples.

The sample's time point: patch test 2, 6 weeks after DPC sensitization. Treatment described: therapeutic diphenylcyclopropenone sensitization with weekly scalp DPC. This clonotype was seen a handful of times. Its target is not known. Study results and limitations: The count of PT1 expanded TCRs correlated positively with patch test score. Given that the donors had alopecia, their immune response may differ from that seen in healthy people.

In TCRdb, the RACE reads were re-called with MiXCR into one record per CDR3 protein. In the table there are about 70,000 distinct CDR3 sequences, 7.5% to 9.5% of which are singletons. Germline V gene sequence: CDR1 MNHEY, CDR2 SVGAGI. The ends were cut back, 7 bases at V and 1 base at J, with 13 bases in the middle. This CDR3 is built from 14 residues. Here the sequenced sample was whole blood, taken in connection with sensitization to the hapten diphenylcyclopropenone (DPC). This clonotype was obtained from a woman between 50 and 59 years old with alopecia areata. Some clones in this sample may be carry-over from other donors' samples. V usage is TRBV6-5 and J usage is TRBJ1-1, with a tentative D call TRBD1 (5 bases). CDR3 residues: CASKRGGWNTEAFF. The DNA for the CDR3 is TGTGCCAGCAAACGGGGGGGATGGAACACTGAAGCTTTCTTT.